This is a list of T cell receptor beta chains from one sample in a study of T cells in Graves' hyperthyroidism and ophthalmopathy. Each CDR3 protein is one row after TCRdb ran MiXCR on the multiplex PCR reads. The sample lists 450,000 to 650,000 distinct CDR3 sequences, more than 15% occurring once. Sequenced: blood. Every receptor here comes from a woman between 18 and 29 years old with Graves' ophthalmopathy. Each CDR3 is given with its conserved first and last residue. The D gene is left open where the match is weak. Where a row states a size, it is once, few, many or the class of an expanded clone; other rows omit it.

v_gene: TRBV5-4; j_gene: TRBJ1-5; d_gene: -; abundance: few; CDR3nt: TGTGCCAGCAGCTCACGGCCGGATCAGCCCCAGCATTTT; CDR3aa: CASSSRPDQPQHF
v_gene: TRBV4-2; j_gene: TRBJ1-1; d_gene: -; abundance: many; CDR3nt: TGTGCCAGCAGCCAAGTATCCGAAAGGAGGACTGAAGCTTTCTTT; CDR3aa: CASSQVSERRTEAFF
v_gene: TRBV13; j_gene: TRBJ1-1; d_gene: -; abundance: -; CDR3nt: TGTGCCAGCAGCCAACCTCAAAGGACGAGACAAGCTTTCTTT; CDR3aa: CASSQPQRTRQAFF
v_gene: TRBV13; j_gene: TRBJ2-3; d_gene: -; abundance: many; CDR3nt: TGTGCCAGCACGGGATTCGGAGATACGCAGTATTTT; CDR3aa: CASTGFGDTQYF
v_gene: TRBV19; j_gene: TRBJ1-2; d_gene: -; abundance: few; CDR3nt: TGTGCCAGTAGTATAGACGGGACTGGCTATGGCTACACCTTC; CDR3aa: CASSIDGTGYGYTF
v_gene: TRBV5-1; j_gene: TRBJ1-1; d_gene: TRBD1; abundance: many; CDR3nt: TGTGCCAGCAGCCTCGGGACAGGGAACACTGAAGCTTTCTTT; CDR3aa: CASSLGTGNTEAFF
v_gene: TRBV11-2; j_gene: TRBJ2-7; d_gene: -; abundance: many; CDR3nt: TGTGCCAGCAGCTTTGTCACCTACGAGCAGTACTTC; CDR3aa: CASSFVTYEQYF
v_gene: TRBV7-9; j_gene: TRBJ1-1; d_gene: -; abundance: many; CDR3nt: TGTGCCAGCAGCTTACCACCCCAGGGTTCTAGGGCTGAAGCTTCCTTT; CDR3aa: CASSLPPQGSRAEASF
v_gene: TRBV9; j_gene: TRBJ2-7; d_gene: -; abundance: few; CDR3nt: TGTGCCAGCAGCGTTTTTGCTAGGACAGTGCGTTACTACGAGCAGTACTTC; CDR3aa: CASSVFARTVRYYEQYF
v_gene: TRBV19; j_gene: TRBJ2-5; d_gene: TRBD2; abundance: -; CDR3nt: TGTGCCAGTACCATAGGACCAGCGGGAGGAGGAGAGACCCAGTACTTC; CDR3aa: CASTIGPAGGGETQYF
v_gene: TRBV28; j_gene: TRBJ1-6; d_gene: -; abundance: many; CDR3nt: TGTGCCAGCAGTTCCTCTGATTTATCTTCACCCCTCCACTTT; CDR3aa: CASSSSDLSSPLHF
v_gene: TRBV10-3; j_gene: TRBJ1-4; d_gene: TRBD1; abundance: few; CDR3nt: TGTGCCATCAGCCCGACAGGGGCGGACGAAAAACTGTTTTTT; CDR3aa: CAISPTGADEKLFF
v_gene: TRBV10-2; j_gene: TRBJ2-5; d_gene: TRBD2; abundance: many; CDR3nt: TGCGCCAGCAGTGACTCTCAGGCGGCGGGGGAAGAGACCCAGTACTTC; CDR3aa: CASSDSQAAGEETQYF
v_gene: TRBV24-1; j_gene: TRBJ2-1; d_gene: TRBD1; abundance: many; CDR3nt: TGTGCCACCAGTGATCGACAGGGGGCGCAAGAGCAGTTCTTC; CDR3aa: CATSDRQGAQEQFF
v_gene: TRBV6-5; j_gene: TRBJ1-2; d_gene: -; abundance: few; CDR3nt: TGTGCCAGCAGTTACAGCGAAAGGCAGGTCCGCTATGGCTACACCTTC; CDR3aa: CASSYSERQVRYGYTF
v_gene: TRBV15; j_gene: TRBJ2-7; d_gene: -; abundance: -; CDR3nt: TGTGCCACCGGCAGGGGAAAGGGTTCCTACTACGAGCAGTACTTC; CDR3aa: CATGRGKGSYYEQYF
v_gene: TRBV6-5; j_gene: TRBJ1-2; d_gene: -; abundance: -; CDR3nt: TGTGCCAGCAGTAACCGGGCCACCTATGGCTACACCTTC; CDR3aa: CASSNRATYGYTF
v_gene: TRBV5-8; j_gene: TRBJ2-7; d_gene: TRBD2; abundance: many; CDR3nt: TGTGCCAGCAGCTTGTCGAAAGGACTACTAGCGGTCGCCTACGAGCAGTACTTC; CDR3aa: CASSLSKGLLAVAYEQYF
v_gene: TRBV29-1; j_gene: TRBJ1-1; d_gene: -; abundance: many; CDR3nt: TGCAGCGCGCGAAGATCAGAAGAAGCTTTCTTT; CDR3aa: CSARRSEEAFF
v_gene: TRBV20-1; j_gene: TRBJ2-1; d_gene: -; abundance: few; CDR3nt: TGCAGTACCCTCGGGGGCCGTAATGAGCAGTTCTTC; CDR3aa: CSTLGGRNEQFF
v_gene: TRBV7-9; j_gene: TRBJ2-1; d_gene: TRBD2; abundance: few; CDR3nt: TGTGCCAGCAGCCCCGCACTCGGGACTAGCGGCAATGAGCAGTTCTTC; CDR3aa: CASSPALGTSGNEQFF
v_gene: TRBV28; j_gene: TRBJ2-3; d_gene: TRBD2; abundance: -; CDR3nt: TGTGCCAGCAGACTTAGCGGGGGGGCAGGGGATACGCAGTATTTT; CDR3aa: CASRLSGGAGDTQYF
v_gene: TRBV2; j_gene: TRBJ1-2; d_gene: TRBD1; abundance: few; CDR3nt: TGTGCCAGCAGGGAGGACGGGACAGGCCCTGGCTACACCTTC; CDR3aa: CASREDGTGPGYTF
v_gene: TRBV15; j_gene: TRBJ2-7; d_gene: -; abundance: few; CDR3nt: TGTGCCACCAGCAGGACGGAGAGCAGGGCGTCCTACGAGCAGTACTTC; CDR3aa: CATSRTESRASYEQYF
v_gene: TRBV24-1; j_gene: TRBJ2-1; d_gene: TRBD1; abundance: -; CDR3nt: TGTGCCACCAGTGATTGGGGGACAGGCTACAATGAGCAGTTCTTC; CDR3aa: CATSDWGTGYNEQFF
v_gene: TRBV4-3; j_gene: TRBJ1-2; d_gene: TRBD1; abundance: many; CDR3nt: TGCGCCAGCAGCCACGCCCATACCGGGACAGGGGAAGGCTACACCTTC; CDR3aa: CASSHAHTGTGEGYTF
v_gene: TRBV7-3; j_gene: TRBJ2-7; d_gene: TRBD2; abundance: -; CDR3nt: TGTGCCAGCAGCTTGGGACTAGCGGGAGCGAATGAGCAGTACTTC; CDR3aa: CASSLGLAGANEQYF
v_gene: TRBV5-1; j_gene: TRBJ1-1; d_gene: TRBD1; abundance: many; CDR3nt: TGCGCCAGCAGTTACACCGGGACAGGCGCTGAAGCTTTCTTT; CDR3aa: CASSYTGTGAEAFF
v_gene: TRBV4-3; j_gene: TRBJ1-2; d_gene: TRBD1; abundance: -; CDR3nt: TGCGCCAGCAGCCAAGGGGGGACAGGGGGATTTGGCTACACCTTC; CDR3aa: CASSQGGTGGFGYTF
v_gene: TRBV27; j_gene: TRBJ2-5; d_gene: -; abundance: -; CDR3nt: TGTGCCAGCAGTTTAAATACAGGCCGGGGGAATACGGTTACCCAGTACTTC; CDR3aa: CASSLNTGRGNTVTQYF
v_gene: TRBV12-3/TRBV12-4; j_gene: TRBJ2-5; d_gene: -; abundance: once; CDR3nt: TGTGCCAGCAGTTTAGACGGCCCAACCCAGTACTTC; CDR3aa: CASSLDGPTQYF
v_gene: TRBV7-2; j_gene: TRBJ2-1; d_gene: TRBD1; abundance: many; CDR3nt: TGTGCCAGCAGCCGACAGGGCAATGAGCAGTTCTTC; CDR3aa: CASSRQGNEQFF
v_gene: TRBV7-9; j_gene: TRBJ1-1; d_gene: -; abundance: many; CDR3nt: TGTGCCAGCAGCTTCGCCGGATCGGGGTTGGGGACGAACACTGAAGCTTTCTTT; CDR3aa: CASSFAGSGLGTNTEAFF
v_gene: TRBV11-1; j_gene: TRBJ1-4; d_gene: -; abundance: few; CDR3nt: TGTGCCAGCAGCTTAGTTACCGGAAAACTGTTTTTT; CDR3aa: CASSLVTGKLFF
v_gene: TRBV14; j_gene: TRBJ2-7; d_gene: -; abundance: -; CDR3nt: TGTGCCAGCAGCCAGATAGACAATGGCGGCTCCTACGAGCAGTACTTC; CDR3aa: CASSQIDNGGSYEQYF
v_gene: TRBV13; j_gene: TRBJ2-4; d_gene: -; abundance: many; CDR3nt: TGTGCCAGCGGTCAATCGGAGGGGGGAAACATTCAGTACTTC; CDR3aa: CASGQSEGGNIQYF
v_gene: TRBV10-3; j_gene: TRBJ2-5; d_gene: -; abundance: few; CDR3nt: TGTGCCATCAAGTCCGGGACCACGTACCAAGAGACCCAGTACTTC; CDR3aa: CAIKSGTTYQETQYF
v_gene: TRBV7-6; j_gene: TRBJ1-3; d_gene: -; abundance: -; CDR3nt: TGTGCCAGCAGCTTAGAAGCGACGTCCGGAAACACCATATATTTT; CDR3aa: CASSLEATSGNTIYF
v_gene: TRBV3-1; j_gene: TRBJ2-3; d_gene: -; abundance: -; CDR3nt: TGTGCCAGCAGCCAAGCGGAGGGGGTAGATACGCAGTATTTT; CDR3aa: CASSQAEGVDTQYF
v_gene: TRBV5-1; j_gene: TRBJ2-7; d_gene: -; abundance: many; CDR3nt: TGCGCCAGCAGCTTGTCCGGGTCCCGTTACGAGCAGTACTTC; CDR3aa: CASSLSGSRYEQYF
v_gene: TRBV5-5; j_gene: TRBJ2-7; d_gene: -; abundance: -; CDR3nt: TGTGCCAGCAGCTTGAGTTTTGAACTCGAGCAGTACTTC; CDR3aa: CASSLSFELEQYF
v_gene: TRBV12-3/TRBV12-4; j_gene: TRBJ2-5; d_gene: TRBD2; abundance: many; CDR3nt: TGTGCCAGCAGTCCCCTAGCGGCGACCCAGTACTTC; CDR3aa: CASSPLAATQYF
v_gene: TRBV14; j_gene: TRBJ1-2; d_gene: TRBD1; abundance: -; CDR3nt: TGTGCCAGCAGCCCCACGAGGGCAGGGGGTGGCTACACCTTC; CDR3aa: CASSPTRAGGGYTF
v_gene: TRBV19; j_gene: TRBJ1-1; d_gene: -; abundance: many; CDR3nt: TGTGCCAGTAGTACAGGAAGCGAGCACACTGAAGCTTTCTTT; CDR3aa: CASSTGSEHTEAFF
v_gene: TRBV5-1; j_gene: TRBJ2-5; d_gene: -; abundance: few; CDR3nt: TGCGCCAGCAGCTTGGGTCATTCGGGCCCACAAGAGACCCAGTACTTC; CDR3aa: CASSLGHSGPQETQYF
v_gene: TRBV6-1; j_gene: TRBJ2-7; d_gene: TRBD2; abundance: many; CDR3nt: TGTGCCAGCACTGGGAGGGAAGTTATCTACGAGCAGTACTTC; CDR3aa: CASTGREVIYEQYF
v_gene: TRBV12-3/TRBV12-4; j_gene: TRBJ1-5; d_gene: -; abundance: many; CDR3nt: TGTGCCAGCAGTGGAAAGCGAAATCAGCCCCAGCATTTT; CDR3aa: CASSGKRNQPQHF
v_gene: TRBV28; j_gene: TRBJ2-1; d_gene: TRBD2; abundance: few; CDR3nt: TGTGCCAGCAGTCCCGGGGGGAGTAACAATGAGCAGTTCTTC; CDR3aa: CASSPGGSNNEQFF
v_gene: TRBV5-6; j_gene: TRBJ1-6; d_gene: TRBD1; abundance: -; CDR3nt: TGTGCCAGCAGAGCGGACAGGGCCTCTCGGAATTCACCCCTCCACTTT; CDR3aa: CASRADRASRNSPLHF
v_gene: TRBV25-1; j_gene: TRBJ2-2; d_gene: TRBD1; abundance: -; CDR3nt: TGTGCCAGCAGTGACCGGACAGGGCAGTTTGGGGAGCTGTTTTTT; CDR3aa: CASSDRTGQFGELFF